This T cell receptor beta chain was sequenced for a study of blood T cell repertoires in COVID-19. This CDR3 contains 16 residues. Germline CDR1 SGHTS, CDR2 YDEGEE. Unmatched junction bases numbered 9, after V lost 4 bases and J lost 4 bases. This table comes from immunoSEQ multiplex PCR, and its TCRdb copy is limited to in-frame clones, with some not included. The repertoire consists of 150,000 or so clones, with around nine tenths occurring once and the leading ten covering approximately 10%. The sequenced sample consisted of peripheral blood. This chain uses TRBV5-8 with TRBJ2-1, with 9 nucleotides matching TRBD1. The origin of this receptor is a woman between 65 and 79 years old with COVID-19, enrolled during active disease. CDR3 DNA sequence: TGTGCCAGCAGCCAAACCGGGACAGGGTTTTACAATGAGCAGTTCTTC. This gives the protein CASSQTGTGFYNEQFF.